Listed below are T cell receptor beta chains from one sample, sequenced in a study of shared clonotypes between healthy human individuals. Repertoires were generated with immunoSEQ multiplex PCR, while TCRdb's copy carries only in-frame clones and drops some. The profile shows about 590,000 clones, 95% to 96% of them singletons. Input material: naive CD8+ T cells sorted from blood. These receptor sequences come from a woman in her 30s in good health. Each CDR3 is given with its conserved first and last residue. D genes are given only for firm matches. Expanded clones get a size class; other rows say once, few or many, or leave the size out.

d_gene	v_gene	abundance	j_gene	CDR3aa	CDR3nt
TRBD2	TRBV6-6	once	TRBJ2-7	CASCPSLGGEQYF	TGTGCCAGCTGTCCCTCCTTGGGGGGGGAGCAGTACTTC
.	TRBV9	.	TRBJ1-1	CASSVAGRPEAFF	TGTGCCAGCAGCGTAGCTGGACGGCCCGAAGCTTTCTTT
.	TRBV7-8	.	TRBJ2-3	CASSLRWASSTDTQYF	TGTGCCAGCAGCTTACGATGGGCTTCTAGCACAGATACGCAGTATTTT
.	TRBV4-1	.	TRBJ2-1	CASRQLGDYNEQFF	TGCGCCAGCAGGCAGTTAGGGGACTACAATGAGCAGTTCTTC
.	TRBV6-5	.	TRBJ1-5	CASSYSEYQPQHF	TGTGCCAGCAGTTACTCAGAGTATCAGCCCCAGCATTTT
.	TRBV6-1	.	TRBJ2-7	CASSEAGLPNYEQYF	TGTGCCAGCAGTGAAGCGGGACTCCCGAACTACGAGCAGTACTTC
TRBD1	TRBV7-9	.	TRBJ2-1	CASSFPPTGENEQFF	TGTGCCAGCAGCTTCCCACCGACAGGGGAGAATGAGCAGTTCTTC
.	TRBV27	.	TRBJ2-3	CASSLMQTDTQYF	TGTGCCAGCAGTTTAATGCAGACAGATACGCAGTATTTT
.	TRBV19	.	TRBJ2-7	CASSIGYEQYF	TGTGCCAGTAGTATCGGATACGAGCAGTACTTC
.	TRBV28	once	TRBJ2-7	CASSFFQKGPEQYF	TGTGCCAGCAGTTTTTTCCAAAAGGGGCCCGAGCAGTACTTC
.	TRBV10-3	.	TRBJ2-7	CAISDVGYEQYF	TGTGCCATCAGTGATGTCGGCTACGAGCAGTACTTC
.	TRBV27	.	TRBJ2-7	CASLQGGEQYF	TGTGCCAGCCTACAGGGTGGGGAGCAGTACTTC
.	TRBV5-5	.	TRBJ1-1	CASSAGTGPEAFF	TGTGCCAGCAGCGCCGGAACGGGCCCTGAAGCTTTCTTT
.	TRBV5-1	once	TRBJ2-5	CASSRTREPPGQYF	TGCGCCAGCAGCCGGACCCGGGAACCCCCTGGGCAGTACTTC
.	TRBV6-1	.	TRBJ2-3	CASSEPGTLTTDTQYF	TGTGCCAGCAGTGAACCCGGGACACTCACCACAGATACGCAGTATTTT
.	TRBV29-1	.	TRBJ2-7	CSVAGGPGGTYEQYF	TGCAGCGTTGCAGGAGGGCCTGGAGGGACTTACGAGCAGTACTTC
TRBD2	TRBV5-4	.	TRBJ2-2	CASSWGSPGLAGETGELFF	TGTGCCAGCAGCTGGGGAAGCCCGGGACTAGCGGGAGAGACCGGGGAGCTGTTTTTT
TRBD1	TRBV5-6	.	TRBJ1-3	CASSLWYRGESGGNTIYF	TGTGCCAGCAGCTTGTGGTACAGGGGAGAGTCTGGTGGAAACACCATATATTTT
.	TRBV5-1	.	TRBJ1-1	CASSLVGEHKAFF	TGCGCCAGCAGCTTGGTGGGAGAACACAAAGCTTTCTTT
TRBD1	TRBV27	.	TRBJ2-7	CASSPSPGTGIHEQYF	TGTGCCAGCAGTCCCTCCCCCGGGACAGGGATCCACGAGCAGTACTTC
.	TRBV7-9	.	TRBJ1-1	CASSYRPGRMNTEAFF	TGTGCCAGCAGCTACCGACCGGGACGGATGAACACTGAAGCTTTCTTT
.	TRBV30	.	TRBJ1-5	CAWDAGTYNQPQHF	TGTGCCTGGGATGCGGGGACCTACAATCAGCCCCAGCATTTT
.	TRBV7-9	.	TRBJ1-3	CASSLVMGDTGNTIYF	TGTGCCAGCAGCTTAGTTATGGGTGATACTGGAAACACCATATATTTT
TRBD2	TRBV11-3	.	TRBJ2-3	CASSLGLAEASTDTQYF	TGTGCCAGCAGCTTAGGACTAGCGGAAGCTAGCACAGATACGCAGTATTTT
.	TRBV5-1	.	TRBJ2-7	CASSLAADTYEQYF	TGCGCCAGCAGCTTGGCCGCGGATACCTACGAGCAGTACTTC
TRBD1	TRBV11-2	.	TRBJ1-4	CASSSGTGGPREGMFF	TGTGCCAGCAGCTCGGGGACAGGGGGCCCCCGTGAAGGGATGTTTTTT
.	TRBV2	.	TRBJ2-7	CASRNYEQYF	TGTGCCAGCAGGAACTACGAGCAGTACTTC
.	TRBV7-9	.	TRBJ1-2	CASSAILFESYTF	TGTGCCAGCAGCGCGATTCTCTTCGAAAGCTACACCTTC
.	TRBV11-2	.	TRBJ1-4	CASSLAWSSVNEKLFF	TGTGCCAGCAGCTTAGCTTGGAGTTCGGTTAATGAAAAACTGTTTTTT
.	TRBV5-4	.	TRBJ2-1	CASSHPTVAIGNEQFF	TGTGCCAGCAGCCACCCGACAGTGGCGATCGGGAATGAGCAGTTCTTC
.	TRBV5-6	.	TRBJ2-7	CASSFIGQTYEQYF	TGTGCCAGCAGCTTCATCGGACAGACCTACGAGCAGTACTTC
TRBD1	TRBV13	.	TRBJ2-5	CASSSTGGEETQYF	TGTGCCAGCAGCTCGACAGGGGGAGAGGAGACCCAGTACTTC
.	TRBV2	.	TRBJ1-1	CASTTTRAGGWTEAFF	TGTGCCAGCACGACGACGAGGGCGGGTGGTTGGACTGAAGCTTTCTTT